This is a list of T cell receptor beta chains from one sample in a study of siplizumab effects on memory and regulatory T cells. The protocol was immunoSEQ multiplex PCR, while the TCRdb copy is restricted to in-frame clones and leaves out a portion. This table has roughly 68,000 clones, over 65% appearing once. The sample consisted of memory CD4+ T cells sorted from blood. These receptors were taken from a human donor in good health. Both conserved end residues are part of each CDR3. Each record gives: clone size, D gene, J gene, V gene, CDR3 DNA, CDR3 protein. The D gene is left open where the match is weak. The size entry is marked missing in some rows and otherwise reads once, few, many or a size class.

few	TRBD2	TRBJ2-7	TRBV5-4	TGTGCCAGCAGCTTGGCCGGCGGGAGGGCCTACGAGCAGTACTTC	CASSLAGGRAYEQYF
.	.	TRBJ2-7	TRBV7-2	TGTGCCAGCAGCTCGGACGCTGTGGGGCAGTACTTC	CASSSDAVGQYF
.	.	TRBJ2-2	TRBV5-1	TGCGCCAGCAGCTGGGGGACGGAGTCGACCGGGGAGCTGTTTTTT	CASSWGTESTGELFF
once	TRBD2	TRBJ2-5	TRBV29-1	TGCAGCTCGGGACTAGCGGAGGGGCCCCAGTACTTC	CSSGLAEGPQYF
.	.	TRBJ1-1	TRBV27	TGTGCCAGCAGTGACCCCTGGGATACGAACACTGAAGCTTTCTTT	CASSDPWDTNTEAFF
.	TRBD1	TRBJ2-7	TRBV9	TGTGCCAGCAGCCTAACGGACAGGTCCTCCTACGAGCAGTACTTC	CASSLTDRSSYEQYF
.	TRBD1	TRBJ1-4	TRBV9	TGTGCCAGCAGCGTAGAGGGGACAGCTAATGAAAAACTGTTTTTT	CASSVEGTANEKLFF
.	TRBD1	TRBJ2-7	TRBV25-1	TGTGCCAGCGGAACAGGGGTAGGCTACGAGCAGTACTTC	CASGTGVGYEQYF
.	.	TRBJ1-5	TRBV6-6	TGTGCCAGCACAGCGAGTTTTAGCAATCAGCCCCAGCATTTT	CASTASFSNQPQHF
few	.	TRBJ2-2	TRBV7-9	TGTGCCAGCAGCCCTAACGAGTGGTGGAGCGGGAACACCGGGGAGCTGTTTTTT	CASSPNEWWSGNTGELFF
.	TRBD2	TRBJ2-5	TRBV9	TGTGCCAGCAGCGTAGAGGTTAGCGGGAGTCTAGGGACCCAGTACTTC	CASSVEVSGSLGTQYF
.	.	TRBJ2-5	TRBV7-2	TGTGCCAGCAGCCCTCCCCTTGGGGGGTGGGGGGAGACCCAGTACTTC	CASSPPLGGWGETQYF
once	TRBD1	TRBJ2-2	TRBV29-1	TGCAGCGTTGATGGGACAGGGGTCACCGGGGAGCTGTTTTTT	CSVDGTGVTGELFF
.	TRBD2	TRBJ2-7	TRBV5-4	TGTGCCAGCAGCTTGGCAGCGGGAGTAAGGTACGAGCAGTACTTC	CASSLAAGVRYEQYF
.	TRBD1	TRBJ2-5	TRBV19	TGTGCCAGTACCACAGGACAGGGGCAAGAGACCCAGTACTTC	CASTTGQGQETQYF
.	TRBD2	TRBJ2-1	TRBV2	TGTGCCAGCAGCTGGGGGACTAGGGACAATGAGCAGTTCTTC	CASSWGTRDNEQFF
once	.	TRBJ2-4	TRBV21-1	TGTGCCAGCAGCAAAAGACGGGGTTACCAAGCCAAAAACATTCAGTACTTC	CASSKRRGYQAKNIQYF
.	TRBD2	TRBJ2-7	TRBV10-3	TGTGCCATCAGTCAAAGTAGCGGGAGGGCCGGGTACGAGCAGTACTTC	CAISQSSGRAGYEQYF
few	TRBD2	TRBJ2-1	TRBV7-3	TGTGCCAGCAGCTACCTAGCGGGAAGACTGAGCTCCTACAATGAGCAGTTCTTC	CASSYLAGRLSSYNEQFF
.	.	TRBJ2-1	TRBV11-3	TGTGCCAGCAGCTTAGGCGGAGGCGGGGATGAGCAGTTCTTC	CASSLGGGGDEQFF
few	.	TRBJ1-5	TRBV7-2	TGTGCCAGCAGCTTAGAACAGGGCAAGCCCCAGCATTTT	CASSLEQGKPQHF
once	TRBD2	TRBJ2-7	TRBV19	TGTGCCAGTAGCTCTAGCGGGAGATGGAACGAGCAGTACTTC	CASSSSGRWNEQYF
few	.	TRBJ1-2	TRBV5-4	TGTGCCAGCAGCTTGGAACAGGCTGGCTACACCTTC	CASSLEQAGYTF
few	.	TRBJ2-3	TRBV14	TGTGCCAGCAGCCAAAACCCAGGGGATCCGCAGTATTTT	CASSQNPGDPQYF
.	TRBD1	TRBJ2-7	TRBV10-2	TGCGCCAGCACGAGGGGTGGGACAGGGATTTACGAGCAGTACTTC	CASTRGGTGIYEQYF
.	.	TRBJ1-3	TRBV20-1	TGCAGTGCCCCCTCTGGAAACACCATATATTTT	CSAPSGNTIYF
.	TRBD1	TRBJ1-6	TRBV6-1	TGTGCCAGCAGTCCAGGGGGCCCATCACCCCTCCACTTT	CASSPGGPSPLHF
.	.	TRBJ2-1	TRBV5-1	TGCGCCAGCAGCTTGGCTGGGTACTCCTACAATGAGCAGTTCTTC	CASSLAGYSYNEQFF
.	.	TRBJ2-1	TRBV30	TGTGCCTGGAAACGAGGGGCCGGCAATGAGCAGTTCTTC	CAWKRGAGNEQFF
.	.	TRBJ2-5	TRBV5-1	TGCGCCAGCAGCTCCCAGGGATACCAAGAGACCCAGTACTTC	CASSSQGYQETQYF
.	TRBD2	TRBJ2-2	TRBV5-8	TGTGCCAGCAGCCAGGGGACTAGCGGACCGAACACCGGGGAGCTGTTTTTT	CASSQGTSGPNTGELFF
.	TRBD1	TRBJ1-2	TRBV7-8	TGTGCCAGCAGCCCCCAGGACAGGGGCCCTTCTTATGGCTACACCTTC	CASSPQDRGPSYGYTF
.	TRBD1	TRBJ2-7	TRBV28	TGTGCCAGCCTCCCCAGTAACAGGGGGAAGGGGCAGTACTTC	CASLPSNRGKGQYF
.	TRBD1	TRBJ2-6	TRBV11-2	TGTGCCAGCAGCGCCAGGGGGCCCTCTGGGGCCAACGTCCTGACTTTC	CASSARGPSGANVLTF
.	.	TRBJ2-1	TRBV10-2	TGCGCCAGCAGCTTTGGGGAATTGCAGTTCTTC	CASSFGELQFF
.	.	TRBJ1-1	TRBV28	TGTGCCAGCAGTTTCGGGGGACCTCCGATTCCTTTCTTT	CASSFGGPPIPFF
.	.	TRBJ1-2	TRBV11-2	TGTGCCAGCAGTCGACAGGAGGGAAACTATGGCTACACCTTC	CASSRQEGNYGYTF
.	.	TRBJ2-7	TRBV29-1	TGCAGCGTTGAGGGGATTGACCTCTACGAGCAGTACTTC	CSVEGIDLYEQYF
.	.	TRBJ2-3	TRBV6-5	TGTGCCAGCAGTTACACCGAAAACACAGATACGCAGTATTTT	CASSYTENTDTQYF
.	.	TRBJ1-5	TRBV5-1	TGCGCCAGCAGCTTGGGGACGGTTAGCAATCAGCCCCAGCATTTT	CASSLGTVSNQPQHF
few	TRBD1	TRBJ2-5	TRBV7-2	TGTGCCAGCAGCCCCCTCGCCCAGGGGGCGGAGACCCAGTACTTC	CASSPLAQGAETQYF
once	.	TRBJ2-7	TRBV6-5	TGTGCCAGCCTTGGGGCCTACGAGCAGTACTTC	CASLGAYEQYF